This T cell receptor (beta chain) appears in the sequencing data of a study of early T cells in non-severe SARS-CoV-2 infection. The wider study: Bulk RNA isolated from unsorted whole blood underwent sequencing; chains were not paired. General observations from the study: VDJdb-based annotation leaned toward anti-spike CD8 responses and missed private and CD4 specificities.

This clonotype has ten or more counts. Its cognate antigen is unknown. Individually, cDNA molecules had unique molecular identifiers attached to them. TCRdb reprocessed the 5' RACE reads with MiXCR, giving one entry per CDR3 protein. The table has approximately 50,000 distinct CDR3 sequences, about an eighth seen once. There are 14 residues in the CDR3. Trimming took 4 bases from V and 0 from J; bases not matched to a gene: 3. The germline gives CDR1 DFQATT, CDR2 SNEGSKA (reference sequence). The J gene is TRBJ2-3, the V gene TRBV20-1, with 8 bases lining up with TRBD2. This clonotype was obtained from an adult who was a healthcare worker with PCR-confirmed SARS-CoV-2 infection or an uninfected control (not recorded which). Sequencing was done on a sample of whole blood. This chain's CDR3 is CSANSGTSTDTQYF. The CDR3 DNA is TGCAGTGCTAATAGCGGGACTAGCACAGATACGCAGTATTTT.